This entry features one T cell receptor beta chain sequence. Its recognized antigen is unknown. Base-call qualities are not available, and no considerably larger clone is one nucleotide away. In the prospective study, participants were roughly 18 to 100 years old, resided in about two dozen geographic areas of the United States, and were enrolled through a virtual design. In the prospective study, participants were assigned to cohorts based on the clinical history participants reported in a screening survey and a study questionnaire. ImmuneRACE Cohort 3 recovered participants were defined by two consecutive negative NP/OP PCR tests, healthcare professional clearance, or symptom resolution. In the prospective study, whole blood, serum and a nasopharyngeal or oropharyngeal swab were collected from each participant by mobile phlebotomists. Prospective study participants could optionally give additional blood draws and questionnaires over an approximately 2-month period. Blood samples from the prospective study were shipped frozen or at room temperature prior to DNA extraction.

TCRbeta CDR3 regions were amplified from genomic DNA using the immunoSEQ Assay, a bias-controlled multiplex PCR. Regarding the original processing steps: Within the assay, amplification of reference gene primers was used to estimate how many nucleated cells each sample contained. To quantify the absolute abundance of each unique TCRbeta CDR3 rearrangement, sequence reads were collapsed and filtered. Productive Simpson clonality was computed per sample as the square root of Simpson's diversity index over productive rearrangements. TCRdb obtained this table from immuneACCESS and retained in-frame rearrangements with V and J assigned. These tables miss some clones; where compared with another copy, unresolved V genes account for less than half of the shortfall, and the remainder is unexplained. The V and J calls and clone size were taken over from that table, and D and trimming were inferred from the DNA. Within this sample are roughly 360,000 clones, with over 75% of them counted one time only. Approximately 1.2% of the sample lies in the top ten.

The data were obtained in a study of blood T cell repertoires in COVID-19 (dated by TCRdb to the early 2020s). About the full investigation: Collaborator samples came from the United States, Italy and Spain and covered acute and convalescent phases of COVID-19. The dataset comprised deeply sampled blood TCRbeta repertoires from subjects exposed to, actively infected with, or recovered from COVID-19. The repertoires were released in a freely available public database intended as a resource for research on the immune response to SARS-CoV-2. Where available, HLA class I and class II types were obtained from metadata supplied by the sample provider rather than from assay-based typing. The material from the prospective study consisted of cDNA or gDNA derived from T cells, B-cell-depleted T cells, or PBMCs. Samples came from the ongoing ImmuneRACE study (first 160 participants) plus 1,254 subjects from 6 global collaborators. The sample metadata nearly always contained a de-identified subject ID, COVID-19 status, age in years and sex. What the study reported, not specific to this receptor: How much clinical and demographic metadata was included differed by source and by participant, and the metadata was provided uncurated.

Specimen: PBMCs or T cells enriched from blood (not recorded which). The sequence was collected from a man aged 30 to 45 who had recovered from COVID-19.

The CDR3 is CASHGTSGFYEQYF. The DNA reads TGTGCCAGCCACGGGACTAGCGGCTTCTACGAGCAGTACTTC. The sequence is built from TRBV28 and TRBJ2-7, with 11 junctional bases fitting TRBD2. The CDR3 starts with the cysteine, ends with the phenylalanine, and has 14 residues. Left in the record is the CDR3 DNA by itself, 42 bases read in frame from the first base. V ends up 8 bases short and J 3 bases short, with an unmatched junction base count of 6. CDR1 and CDR2 (MDHEN, SYDVKM) derive from the germline V gene. The full variable domain, completed from the reference TRBV28 and TRBJ2-7 proteins outside the CDR3, reads DVKVTQSSRYLVKRTGEKVFLECVQDMDHENMFWYRQDPGLGLRLIYFSYDVKMKEKGDIPEGYSVSREKKERFSLILESASTNQTSMYLCASHGTSGFYEQYFGPGTRLTVT.